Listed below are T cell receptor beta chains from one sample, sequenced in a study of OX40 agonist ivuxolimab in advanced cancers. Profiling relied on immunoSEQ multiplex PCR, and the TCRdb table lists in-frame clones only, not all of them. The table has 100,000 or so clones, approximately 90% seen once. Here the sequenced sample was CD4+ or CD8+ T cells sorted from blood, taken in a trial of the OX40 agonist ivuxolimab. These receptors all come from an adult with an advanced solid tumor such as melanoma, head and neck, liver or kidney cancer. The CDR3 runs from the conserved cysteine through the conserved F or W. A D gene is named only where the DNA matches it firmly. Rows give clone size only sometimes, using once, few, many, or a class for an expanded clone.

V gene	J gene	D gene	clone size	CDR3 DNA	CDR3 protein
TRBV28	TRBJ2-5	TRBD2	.	TGTGCCAGCAGTTCCGGACTAGCGGGTAGAGAGACCCAGTACTTC	CASSSGLAGRETQYF
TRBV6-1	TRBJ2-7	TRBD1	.	TGTGCCAGCAGGAGGACAGGGTTTGAGCAGTACTTC	CASRRTGFEQYF
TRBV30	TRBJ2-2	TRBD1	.	TGTGCCTGGAGTACCTACTGGGGACAGGGGTCAGCCGGGGAGCTGTTTTTT	CAWSTYWGQGSAGELFF
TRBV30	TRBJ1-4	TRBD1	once	TGTGCCTGGACCTCAGGGGGCAGTTTTGAAAAACTGTTTTTT	CAWTSGGSFEKLFF
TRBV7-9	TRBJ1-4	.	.	TGTGCCAGCAGCTTGGACGGGAATGAAAAACTGTTTTTT	CASSLDGNEKLFF
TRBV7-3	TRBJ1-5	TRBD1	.	TGTGCCAGCAGCTTACAAGGCAGGGGGGACGATCAGCCCCAGCATTTT	CASSLQGRGDDQPQHF
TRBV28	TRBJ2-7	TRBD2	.	TGTGCCAGCAGTTCCGCAGCGGGAGCTGAGAACGAGCAGTACTTC	CASSSAAGAENEQYF
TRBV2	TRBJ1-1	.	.	TGTGCCAGCAGACCCTTCGGGAACCTGAACACTGAAGCTTTCTTT	CASRPFGNLNTEAFF
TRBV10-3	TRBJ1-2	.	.	TGTGCCATCAGTGAGTCGAAGTTGGTGCGCCTCGGCTACACCTTC	CAISESKLVRLGYTF
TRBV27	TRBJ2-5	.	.	TGTGCCAGCAGTTTAAAGTTGGGGGGCCAAGAGACCCAGTACTTC	CASSLKLGGQETQYF
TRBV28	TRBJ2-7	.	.	TGTGCCAGCAGTTTAAGGGCAGGGTTTCGTTTTGGCTCCGAGCAGTACTTC	CASSLRAGFRFGSEQYF
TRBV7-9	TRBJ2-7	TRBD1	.	TGTGCCAGCAGCCCACCCCGGGACAGATCCTACGAGCAGTACTTC	CASSPPRDRSYEQYF
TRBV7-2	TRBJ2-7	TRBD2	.	TGTGCCAGCAGCTTAGCGGGTAGCGGGGCATACTACGAGCAGTACTTC	CASSLAGSGAYYEQYF
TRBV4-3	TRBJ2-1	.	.	TGCGCCAGCAGCCATTACTCGGGGAATGAGCAGTTCTTC	CASSHYSGNEQFF
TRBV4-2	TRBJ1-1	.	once	TGTGCCAGCAGCCAAAGAGACTACACTGAAGCTTTCTTT	CASSQRDYTEAFF